This T cell receptor beta chain comes out of a study of T cell changes during pregnancy in multiple sclerosis. Clones were sequenced by immunoSEQ multiplex PCR, and TCRdb holds only the in-frame ones, with some missing. The sample includes about 28,000 clones, nearly 90% of them seen just once. Per the germline V gene, CDR1 is LNHDA and CDR2 is SQIVND (reference sequence). Trimming took 8 bases from V and 4 from J; bases not matched to a gene: 8. This CDR3 region has 14 residues. This chain joins TRBV19 and TRBJ2-5; 9 bases line up with TRBD2. Sequenced here: CD4+ T cells from peripheral blood mononuclear cells, sampled in the second trimester of pregnancy. This receptor was identified in a female donor with multiple sclerosis, enrolled in a pregnancy study. The CDR3 bases are TGTGCCAGTTCGAGACTGACTAGCGGAGAGACCCAGTACTTC. Protein: CASSRLTSGETQYF. Full variable domain (rest looked up from reference TRBV19 and TRBJ2-5): DGGITQSPKYLFRKEGQNVTLSCEQNLNHDAMYWYRQDPGQGLRLIYYSQIVNDFQKGDIAEGYSVSREKKESFPLTVTSAQKNPTAFYLCASSRLTSGETQYFGPGTRLLVL.